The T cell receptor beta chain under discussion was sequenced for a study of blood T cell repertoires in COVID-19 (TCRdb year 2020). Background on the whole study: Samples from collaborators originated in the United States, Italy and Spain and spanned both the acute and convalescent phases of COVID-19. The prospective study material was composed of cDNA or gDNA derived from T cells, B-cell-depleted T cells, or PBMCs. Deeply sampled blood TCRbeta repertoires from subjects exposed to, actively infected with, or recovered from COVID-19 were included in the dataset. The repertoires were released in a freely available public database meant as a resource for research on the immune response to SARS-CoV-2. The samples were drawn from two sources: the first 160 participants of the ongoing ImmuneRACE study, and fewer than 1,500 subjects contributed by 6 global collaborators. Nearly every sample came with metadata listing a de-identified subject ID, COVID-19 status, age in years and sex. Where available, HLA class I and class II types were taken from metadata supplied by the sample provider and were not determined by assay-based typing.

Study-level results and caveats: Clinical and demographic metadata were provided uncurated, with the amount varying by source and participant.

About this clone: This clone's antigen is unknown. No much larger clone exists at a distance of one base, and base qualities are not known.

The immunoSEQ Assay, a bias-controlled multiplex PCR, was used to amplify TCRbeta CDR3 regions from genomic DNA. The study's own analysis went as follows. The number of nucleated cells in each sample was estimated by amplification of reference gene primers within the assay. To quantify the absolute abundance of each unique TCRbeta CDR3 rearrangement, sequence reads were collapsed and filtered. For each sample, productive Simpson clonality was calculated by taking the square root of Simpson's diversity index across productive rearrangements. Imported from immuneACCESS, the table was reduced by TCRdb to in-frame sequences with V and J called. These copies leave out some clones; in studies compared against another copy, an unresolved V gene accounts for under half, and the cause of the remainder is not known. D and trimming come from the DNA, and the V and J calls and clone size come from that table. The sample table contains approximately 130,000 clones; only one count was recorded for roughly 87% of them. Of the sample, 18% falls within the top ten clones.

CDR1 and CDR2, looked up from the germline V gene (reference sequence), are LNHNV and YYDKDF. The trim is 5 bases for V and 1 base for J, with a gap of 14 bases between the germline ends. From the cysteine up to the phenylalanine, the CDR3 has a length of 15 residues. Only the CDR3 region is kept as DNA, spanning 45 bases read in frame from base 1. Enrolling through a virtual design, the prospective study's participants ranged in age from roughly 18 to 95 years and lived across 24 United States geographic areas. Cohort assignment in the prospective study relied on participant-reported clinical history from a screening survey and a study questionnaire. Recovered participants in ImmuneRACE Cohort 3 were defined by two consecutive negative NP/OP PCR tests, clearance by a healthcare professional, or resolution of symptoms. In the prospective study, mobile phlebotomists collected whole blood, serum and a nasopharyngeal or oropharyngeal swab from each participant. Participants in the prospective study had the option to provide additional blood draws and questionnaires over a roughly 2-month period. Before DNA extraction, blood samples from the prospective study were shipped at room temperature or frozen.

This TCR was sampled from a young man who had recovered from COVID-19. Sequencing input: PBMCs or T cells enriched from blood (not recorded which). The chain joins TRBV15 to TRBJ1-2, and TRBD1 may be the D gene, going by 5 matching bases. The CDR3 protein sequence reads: CATSGGGVDNYGYTF. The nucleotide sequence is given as TGTGCCACCAGCGGGGGAGGGGTAGATAACTATGGCTACACCTTC.